This T cell receptor (beta chain) was found in a study of shared clonotypes between healthy human individuals. Overall study findings and caveats: For naive CD4 cells, approximately 5% of clonotypes were shared across a few donors. The study generally estimated greater richness for naive than memory subsets. Large sequencing depth failed to make sorted-subset sequencing complete, rarefaction showed.

CD8 memory pooled CD45RO+ cells and CCR7-negative CD45RA+ TemRA cells. Sequenced by immunoSEQ multiplex PCR; TCRdb stores in-frame clones only, minus some. The data contain approximately 710,000 clones, about nine tenths of them seen just once; the ten biggest clones take up approximately 35%. The length of the CDR3 is 14 residues. The ends were cut back, 0 bases at V and 3 bases at J, with 9 bases in the middle. The germline V gene encodes CDR1 SGHTA and CDR2 FQGNSA. This clone was seen only once. Its antigen is not known. The TCR comes from a man between 18 and 35 years old in good health. Some clones in this sample may be carry-over from other donors' samples. The specimen sequenced was memory CD8+ T cells from PBMCs. The subset is: CD45RO+ cells pooled with CCR7-negative TemRA cells. The gene calls are TRBV7-2 and TRBJ2-7; D not resolved. The CDR3 region has the DNA TGTGCCAGCAGCTTAGCCCCGGCGATCTACGAGCAGTACTTC. The encoded protein is CASSLAPAIYEQYF.